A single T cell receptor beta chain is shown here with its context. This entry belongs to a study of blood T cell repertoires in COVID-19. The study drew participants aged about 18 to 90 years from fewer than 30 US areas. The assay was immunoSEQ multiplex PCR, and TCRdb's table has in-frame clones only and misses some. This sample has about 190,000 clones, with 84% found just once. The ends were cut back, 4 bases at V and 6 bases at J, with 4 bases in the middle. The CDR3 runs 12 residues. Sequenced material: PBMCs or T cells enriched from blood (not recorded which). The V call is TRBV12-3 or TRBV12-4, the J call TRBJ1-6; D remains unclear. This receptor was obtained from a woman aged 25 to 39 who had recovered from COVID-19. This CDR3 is CASSSRNSPLHF. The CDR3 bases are TGTGCCAGCAGTTCCCGTAATTCACCCCTCCACTTT.